A selection of T cell receptor beta chains follows, all from one sample in a study of T-cell reconstitution after alpha-beta-depleted transplantation in children. TCRdb re-called the PCR reads with MiXCR, one entry per CDR3 protein. Of 500,000 to 600,000 distinct CDR3 sequences in the sample, over 25% were seen once. Sequenced material: PBMCs, taken before TCRalphabeta/CD19-depleted stem cell transplant. These TCRs come from a boy under two years old with Wiskott-Aldrich syndrome, due to receive a stem cell transplant. Each CDR3 is given without its conserved first and last residue.

V gene	J gene	CDR3 protein
TRBV5-6	TRBJ2-5	ASSLRPGGAQTQY
TRBV5-1	TRBJ2-5	ASSEGANQETQY
TRBV30	TRBJ2-7	ACEMGTYEQY
TRBV10-2	TRBJ1-1	ASSEAYTEAF
TRBV5-1	TRBJ2-1	ASTSSQLAEKNYNGQF
TRBV28	TRBJ2-1	ASSPFGEQF
TRBV12-3/TRBV12-4	TRBJ2-5	ASSRHSRQETQY
TRBV25-1	TRBJ2-1	ASSDPGLAGACEQF
TRBV5-1	TRBJ2-3	ASSGGLAGGPDTQY
TRBV24-1	TRBJ2-3	ATSDSGLATDTQY
TRBV29-1	TRBJ1-1	SVVNRANTEAF
TRBV9	TRBJ2-7	ASSVEGGFGYEQY
TRBV7-9	TRBJ2-7	ASSFWDRGYEQY
TRBV29-1	TRBJ1-1	SVLQGDNTEAF
TRBV19	TRBJ2-1	ASSPVGRISGNEQF
TRBV20-1	TRBJ2-7	SAGKQGNEQY
TRBV6-6	TRBJ2-1	ASSYLERNEQF
TRBV12-3/TRBV12-4	TRBJ2-1	ASSLGTSSYNEQF
TRBV7-2	TRBJ2-5	ASSDPLVRKAQETQY
TRBV11-2	TRBJ2-3	ASSLDRGLSTDTQY
TRBV28	TRBJ2-7	ASSTQDRVTYEQY
TRBV19	TRBJ1-5	ASSKFDRGRGGNQPQH
TRBV20-1	TRBJ1-2	SATSGTGQRYGYT
TRBV20-1	TRBJ2-7	SARDAGNWEEQY
TRBV20-1	TRBJ2-1	SARDLSGRCNEQF
TRBV27	TRBJ2-6	ASSQQGLGANVLT
TRBV18	TRBJ1-3	ASSPLGQVSGNTIY
TRBV10-3	TRBJ2-7	AISEWRNEQY
TRBV7-9	TRBJ2-2	ASSYGLAGVSGELF
TRBV5-1	TRBJ2-7	ASSLTGIRTYEQY
TRBV11-2	TRBJ2-3	ASSLRRSTDTQY
TRBV5-1	TRBJ2-7	ASSWDYYEQY
TRBV29-1	TRBJ2-1	SVAGTLYNEQF
TRBV12-3/TRBV12-4	TRBJ2-1	ASSFNRREEDSEQF
TRBV3-1	TRBJ2-7	ASSQLWDDYEQY
TRBV12-3/TRBV12-4	TRBJ2-7	ASSWTEFYEQY
TRBV10-3	TRBJ1-2	AISDPQGSVYGYT
TRBV24-1	TRBJ2-7	ATSDRSSGKENYEQY
TRBV15	TRBJ2-3	ATSRDGTATSTDTQY
TRBV7-2	TRBJ2-5	ASSLASSGRKETQY
TRBV5-6	TRBJ2-5	ASSLASAEETQY